A selection of T cell receptor beta chains follows, all from one sample in a study of beta chain features in type 1 diabetes. Profiled with immunoSEQ multiplex PCR; TCRdb holds only in-frame clones, not every one. The repertoire holds under 200,000 clones, with about 8.1% as singletons. The sample comprised central memory CD4+ T cells from blood. The receptor set was obtained from a man aged 18 to 29 in good health. Each CDR3 is given with its conserved first and last residue. Fields, in order: clone size, D gene, J gene, V gene, CDR3 protein, CDR3 DNA. D genes are given only for firm matches. Only part of the rows carry a size: once, few, many, or a class if the clone is expanded.

clone_size: many; d_call: TRBD2; j_call: TRBJ2-7; v_call: TRBV9; cdr3_aa: CASSVTSGGRLYEQYF; cdr3_nt: TGTGCCAGCAGCGTCACTAGCGGGGGGAGACTCTACGAGCAGTACTTC
clone_size: few; d_call: .; j_call: TRBJ2-3; v_call: TRBV28; cdr3_aa: CASSLSFMRTDTQYF; cdr3_nt: TGTGCCAGCAGTTTGAGCTTCATGAGGACAGATACGCAGTATTTT
clone_size: .; d_call: .; j_call: TRBJ2-7; v_call: TRBV21-1; cdr3_aa: CASSRRMGGSIYEQYF; cdr3_nt: TGTGCCAGCAGCAGAAGGATGGGCGGGAGTATTTACGAGCAGTACTTC
clone_size: many; d_call: TRBD1; j_call: TRBJ1-1; v_call: TRBV30; cdr3_aa: CAWSPTDRGTEAFF; cdr3_nt: TGTGCCTGGAGCCCTACCGACAGGGGTACTGAAGCTTTCTTT
clone_size: few; d_call: TRBD1; j_call: TRBJ1-4; v_call: TRBV29-1; cdr3_aa: CSVGQGNEKLFF; cdr3_nt: TGCAGCGTGGGACAGGGGAATGAAAAACTGTTTTTT
clone_size: few; d_call: TRBD1; j_call: TRBJ1-5; v_call: TRBV7-2; cdr3_aa: CASSLRQGGGQPQHF; cdr3_nt: TGTGCCAGCAGCTTGAGACAGGGTGGAGGTCAGCCCCAGCATTTT
clone_size: few; d_call: .; j_call: TRBJ2-4; v_call: TRBV6-6; cdr3_aa: CASSRNVQDIQYF; cdr3_nt: TGTGCCAGCAGTCGGAACGTCCAGGACATTCAGTACTTC
clone_size: few; d_call: TRBD1; j_call: TRBJ2-1; v_call: TRBV19; cdr3_aa: CASSNRDRAGNEQFF; cdr3_nt: TGTGCCAGTAGTAATCGGGACAGGGCAGGAAATGAGCAGTTCTTC
clone_size: few; d_call: .; j_call: TRBJ2-7; v_call: TRBV18; cdr3_aa: CASSVGAKNEQYF; cdr3_nt: TGTGCCAGCTCAGTAGGAGCTAAAAACGAGCAGTACTTC
clone_size: many; d_call: TRBD1; j_call: TRBJ2-5; v_call: TRBV4-2; cdr3_aa: CASSLPGQKETQYF; cdr3_nt: TGTGCCAGCAGCCTTCCGGGACAGAAAGAGACCCAGTACTTC
clone_size: .; d_call: TRBD2; j_call: TRBJ2-3; v_call: TRBV11-3; cdr3_aa: CASSLGVGGAGTDTQYF; cdr3_nt: TGTGCCAGCAGCTTAGGGGTCGGGGGGGCCGGCACAGATACGCAGTATTTT
clone_size: many; d_call: TRBD1; j_call: TRBJ2-7; v_call: TRBV4-3; cdr3_aa: CASSSRGGTVGQQYF; cdr3_nt: TGCGCCAGCAGCTCCCGGGGTGGGACAGTCGGTCAGCAGTACTTC
clone_size: many; d_call: .; j_call: TRBJ2-7; v_call: TRBV28; cdr3_aa: CASSTGTRPWEQYF; cdr3_nt: TGTGCCAGCAGTACCGGGACTCGGCCTTGGGAGCAGTACTTC
clone_size: .; d_call: TRBD1; j_call: TRBJ1-6; v_call: TRBV28; cdr3_aa: CASSTYRGRSSPLHF; cdr3_nt: TGTGCCAGCAGTACCTACAGGGGGCGAAGTTCACCCCTCCACTTT